This T cell receptor beta chain was observed in a study of response to subunit inactivated influenza vaccine. Study findings and constraints: The authors put forward the suggestion that each seasonal influenza vaccination may bring in only a limited number of new T cells.

Points on this clonotype: Its specificity is unknown.

TCRdb re-analysed the RT-PCR reads in MiXCR, keeping a single row per CDR3 protein. The data contain 650,000 to 850,000 distinct CDR3 sequences, approximately 15% of them seen just once; the ten biggest clones take up 5.5% to 7%. The receptor was derived from a man in his fifties who received an inactivated influenza vaccine. The sequencing here drew on PBMCs from blood, taken around 14 days before vaccination.

CDR3 amino acids: CASSSPPREGVYEQYF. The CDR3 DNA follows: TGTGCCAGCAGCTCCCCCCCCCGTGAGGGGGTCTACGAGCAGTACTTC. The chain has TRBV7-9 and TRBJ2-7; maybe TRBD1 (6 bases). There are 16 residues in the CDR3. Germline loops: CDR1 SEHNR, CDR2 FQNEAQ (reference sequence). V lost 4 bases and J lost 3, with 19 bases in between.